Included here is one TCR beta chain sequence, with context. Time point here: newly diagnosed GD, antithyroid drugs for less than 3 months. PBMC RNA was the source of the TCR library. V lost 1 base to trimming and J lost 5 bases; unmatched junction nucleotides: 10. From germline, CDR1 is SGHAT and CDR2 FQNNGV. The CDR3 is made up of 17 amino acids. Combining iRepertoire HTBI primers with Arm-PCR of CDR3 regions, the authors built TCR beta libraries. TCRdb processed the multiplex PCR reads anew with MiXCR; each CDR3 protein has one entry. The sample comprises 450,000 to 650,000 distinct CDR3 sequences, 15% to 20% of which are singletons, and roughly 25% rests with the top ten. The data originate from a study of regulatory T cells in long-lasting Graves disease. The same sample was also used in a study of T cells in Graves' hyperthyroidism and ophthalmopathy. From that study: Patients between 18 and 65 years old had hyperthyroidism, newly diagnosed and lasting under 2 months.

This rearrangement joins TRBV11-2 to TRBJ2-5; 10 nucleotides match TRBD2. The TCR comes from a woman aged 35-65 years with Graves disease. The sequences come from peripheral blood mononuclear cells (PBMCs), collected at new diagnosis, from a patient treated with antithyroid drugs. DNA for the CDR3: TGTGCCAGCAGCTTAGGCGCCCCAGCGGGGGGGCGGGAGACCCAGTACTTC. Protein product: CASSLGAPAGGRETQYF.